Sequencing of this T cell receptor (beta chain) was carried out in a study of blood T cells in healthy people across ages. Study-level findings and limits: Nothing was known about donor CMV status, and this possibly confounded expanded clonotype changes.

On this clonotype itself: Its matching antigen is unknown.

It was with a sample-barcoded 5' primer and a J-beta primer mix that a second PCR of roughly 7 to 12 cycles was run. CDR3-containing paired-end reads numbering at least 2.5 million came from each sample. TCRdb redid the calling of the 5' RACE reads with MiXCR, one entry per CDR3 protein. The sample includes 800,000 to 950,000 distinct CDR3 sequences, just under 30% seen only once; the top ten take 10%. These data were likewise used in another study, on T cells of mothers and their children. That investigation notes: Material was donated by three healthy Caucasian mothers and their six children. Extraction yielded RNA that went, in full, into cDNA synthesis at roughly 1.5 ug per 15 ul.

The material sequenced was blood. The origin of this receptor is a woman between 35 and 50 years old in good health.

The CDR3 loop is CSARHPGRTDTQYF. The CDR3, as DNA: TGCAGTGCTAGACATCCCGGGCGCACAGATACGCAGTATTTT. The J gene is TRBJ2-3, the V gene TRBV20-1; no reliable D call. There are 14 residues in the CDR3. Trimming shortened V by 2 bases and J by 1 base, and 10 bases separated the two germline ends. CDR1 and CDR2 (germline): DFQATT, SNEGSKA (reference sequence).